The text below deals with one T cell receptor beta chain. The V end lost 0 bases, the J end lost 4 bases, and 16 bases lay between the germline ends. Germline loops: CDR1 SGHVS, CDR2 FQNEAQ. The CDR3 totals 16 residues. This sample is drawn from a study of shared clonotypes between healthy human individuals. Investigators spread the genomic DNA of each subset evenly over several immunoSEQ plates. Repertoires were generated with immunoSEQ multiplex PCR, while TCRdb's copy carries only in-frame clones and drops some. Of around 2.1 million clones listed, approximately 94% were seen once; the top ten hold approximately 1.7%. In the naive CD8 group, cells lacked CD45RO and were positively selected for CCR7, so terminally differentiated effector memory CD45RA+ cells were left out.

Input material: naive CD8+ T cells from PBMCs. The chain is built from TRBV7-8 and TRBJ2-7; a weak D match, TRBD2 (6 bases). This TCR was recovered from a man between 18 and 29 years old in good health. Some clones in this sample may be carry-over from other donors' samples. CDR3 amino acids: CASSLAPSDNYYEQYF. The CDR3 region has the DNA TGTGCCAGCAGCTTAGCCCCTAGCGATAATTATTACGAGCAGTACTTC.